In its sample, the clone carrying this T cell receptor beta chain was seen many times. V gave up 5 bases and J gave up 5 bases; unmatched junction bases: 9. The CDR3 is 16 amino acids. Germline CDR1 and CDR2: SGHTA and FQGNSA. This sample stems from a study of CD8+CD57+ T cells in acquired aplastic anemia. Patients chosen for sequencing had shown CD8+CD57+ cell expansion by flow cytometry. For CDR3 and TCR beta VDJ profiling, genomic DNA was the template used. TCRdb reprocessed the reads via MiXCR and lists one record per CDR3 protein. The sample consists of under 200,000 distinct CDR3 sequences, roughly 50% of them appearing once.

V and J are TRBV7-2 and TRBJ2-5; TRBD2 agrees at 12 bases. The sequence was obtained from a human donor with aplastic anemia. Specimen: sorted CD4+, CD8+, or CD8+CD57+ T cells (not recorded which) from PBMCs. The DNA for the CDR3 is TGTGCCAGCAGCGGCCGACTAGCGGGAGTGGGGGAGACCCAGTACTTC. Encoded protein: CASSGRLAGVGETQYF.